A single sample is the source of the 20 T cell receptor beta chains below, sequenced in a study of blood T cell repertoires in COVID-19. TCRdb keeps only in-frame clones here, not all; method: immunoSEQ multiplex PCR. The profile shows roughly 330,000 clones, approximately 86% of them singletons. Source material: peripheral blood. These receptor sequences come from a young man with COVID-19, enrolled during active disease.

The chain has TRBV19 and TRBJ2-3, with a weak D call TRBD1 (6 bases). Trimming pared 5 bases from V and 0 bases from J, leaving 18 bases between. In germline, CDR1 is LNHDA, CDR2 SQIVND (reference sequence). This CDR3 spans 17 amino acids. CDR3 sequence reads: CASSWYRDTSSTDTQYF. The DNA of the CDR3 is TGTGCCAGTAGTTGGTACCGGGACACCTCTAGCACAGATACGCAGTATTTT.

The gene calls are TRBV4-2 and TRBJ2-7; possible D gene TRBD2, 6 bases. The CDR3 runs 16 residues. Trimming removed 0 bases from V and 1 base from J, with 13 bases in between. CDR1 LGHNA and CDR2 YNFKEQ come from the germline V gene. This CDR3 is CASSQDGGGGSYEQYF. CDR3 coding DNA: TGTGCCAGCAGCCAAGATGGGGGAGGAGGATCCTACGAGCAGTACTTC.

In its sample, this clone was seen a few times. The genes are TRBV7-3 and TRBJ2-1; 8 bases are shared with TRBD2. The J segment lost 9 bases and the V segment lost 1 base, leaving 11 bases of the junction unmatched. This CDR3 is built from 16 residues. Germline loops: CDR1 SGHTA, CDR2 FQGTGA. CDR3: CASSLRAGVNLTEQFF. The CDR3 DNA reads TGTGCCAGCAGCTTAAGAGCGGGAGTAAATTTGACTGAGCAGTTCTTC.

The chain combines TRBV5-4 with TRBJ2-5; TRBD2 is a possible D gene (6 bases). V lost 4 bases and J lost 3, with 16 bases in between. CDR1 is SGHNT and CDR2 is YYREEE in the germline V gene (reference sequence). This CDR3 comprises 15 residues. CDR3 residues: CASSPRWAGKETQYF. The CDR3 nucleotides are TGTGCCAGCAGCCCACGGTGGGCGGGGAAAGAGACCCAGTACTTC. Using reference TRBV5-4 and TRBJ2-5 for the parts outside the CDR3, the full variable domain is ETGVTQSPTHLIKTRGQQVTLRCSSQSGHNTVSWYQQALGQGPQFIFQYYREEENGRGNFPPRFSGLQFPNYSSELNVNALELDDSALYLCASSPRWAGKETQYFGPGTRLLVL.

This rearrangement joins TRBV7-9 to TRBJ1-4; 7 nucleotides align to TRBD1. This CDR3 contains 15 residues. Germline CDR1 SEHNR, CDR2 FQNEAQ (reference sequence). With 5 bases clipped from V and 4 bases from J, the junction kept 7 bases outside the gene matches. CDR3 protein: CASSPTGNLNEKLFF. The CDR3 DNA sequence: TGTGCCAGCAGCCCGACAGGGAACCTTAATGAAAAACTGTTTTTT.

CDR3 in DNA: TGTGCCAGCAGCCGAGGGCCCTGGGAAGACAACTATGGCTACACCTTC. This gives the protein CASSRGPWEDNYGYTF. The gene calls are TRBV7-9 and TRBJ1-2, with D unresolved. From germline, CDR1 is SEHNR and CDR2 FQNEAQ (reference sequence). The V gene lost 5 bases and the J gene lost 2 bases, with 18 bases spanning the gap. The CDR3 loop spans 16 amino acids.

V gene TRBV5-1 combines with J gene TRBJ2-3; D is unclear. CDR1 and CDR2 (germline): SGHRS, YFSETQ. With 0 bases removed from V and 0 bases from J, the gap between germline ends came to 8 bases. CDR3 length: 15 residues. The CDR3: CASSLEAGSTDTQYF. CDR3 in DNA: TGCGCCAGCAGCTTGGAGGCAGGTAGCACAGATACGCAGTATTTT.

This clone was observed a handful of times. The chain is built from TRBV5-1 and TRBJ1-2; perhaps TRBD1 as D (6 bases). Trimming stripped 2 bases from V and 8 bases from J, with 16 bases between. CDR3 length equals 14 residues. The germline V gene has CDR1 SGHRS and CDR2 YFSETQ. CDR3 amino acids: CASSLGLQGRGYTF. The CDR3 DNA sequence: TGCGCCAGCAGCTTAGGTTTACAGGGCAGAGGCTACACCTTC.

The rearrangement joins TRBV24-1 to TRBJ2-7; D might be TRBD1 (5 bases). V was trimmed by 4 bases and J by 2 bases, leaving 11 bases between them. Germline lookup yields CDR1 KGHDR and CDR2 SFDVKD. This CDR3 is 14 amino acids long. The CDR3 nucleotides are TGTGCCACCAGTGACAGGGATTGGCCCTACGAGCAGTACTTC. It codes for CATSDRDWPYEQYF.

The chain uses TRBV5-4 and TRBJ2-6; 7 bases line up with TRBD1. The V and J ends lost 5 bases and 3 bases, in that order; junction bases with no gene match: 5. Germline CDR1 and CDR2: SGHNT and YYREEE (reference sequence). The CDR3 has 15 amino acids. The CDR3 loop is CASSRTGIGANVLTF. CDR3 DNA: TGTGCCAGCAGTCGGACAGGTATTGGGGCCAACGTCCTGACTTTC.

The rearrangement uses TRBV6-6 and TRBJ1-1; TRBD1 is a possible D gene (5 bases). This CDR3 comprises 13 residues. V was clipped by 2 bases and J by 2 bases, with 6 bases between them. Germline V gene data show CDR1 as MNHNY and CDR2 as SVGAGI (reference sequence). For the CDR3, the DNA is TGTGCCAGCAGTTACCAGGGAAACACTGAAGCTTTCTTT. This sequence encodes CASSYQGNTEAFF.

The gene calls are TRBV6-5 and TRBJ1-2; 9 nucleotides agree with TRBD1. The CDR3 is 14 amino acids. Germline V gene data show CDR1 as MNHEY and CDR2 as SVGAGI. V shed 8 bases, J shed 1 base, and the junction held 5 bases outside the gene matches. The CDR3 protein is CASRDRADNYGYTF. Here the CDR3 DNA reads TGTGCCAGCCGGGACAGGGCCGATAACTATGGCTACACCTTC.

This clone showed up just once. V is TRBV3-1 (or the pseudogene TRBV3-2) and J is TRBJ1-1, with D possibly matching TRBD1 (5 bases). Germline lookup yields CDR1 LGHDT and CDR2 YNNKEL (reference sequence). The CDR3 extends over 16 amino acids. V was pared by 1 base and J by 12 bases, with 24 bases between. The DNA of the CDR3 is TGTGCCAGCAGCCAAGTCCGGGCGATACCCTGGGGCTGGCCTTTCTTT. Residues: CASSQVRAIPWGWPFF.

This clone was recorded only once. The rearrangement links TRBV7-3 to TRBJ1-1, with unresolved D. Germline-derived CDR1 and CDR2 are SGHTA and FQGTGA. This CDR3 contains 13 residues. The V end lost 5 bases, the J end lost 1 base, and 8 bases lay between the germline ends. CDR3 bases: TGTGCCAGCAGCCCCGCCGGGAACACTGAAGCTTTCTTT. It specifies CASSPAGNTEAFF.

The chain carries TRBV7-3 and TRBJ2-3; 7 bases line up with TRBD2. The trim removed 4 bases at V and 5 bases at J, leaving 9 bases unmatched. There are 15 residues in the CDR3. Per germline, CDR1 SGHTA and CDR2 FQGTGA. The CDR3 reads CASSSGGGVRDTQYF. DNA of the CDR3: TGTGCCAGCAGCTCCGGCGGGGGAGTCAGAGATACGCAGTATTTT.

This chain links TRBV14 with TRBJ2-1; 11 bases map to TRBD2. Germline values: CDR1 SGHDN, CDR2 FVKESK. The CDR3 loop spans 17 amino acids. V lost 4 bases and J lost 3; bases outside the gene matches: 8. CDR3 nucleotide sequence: TGTGCCAGCAGCCCCTCGGTGGGACTAGCGGACTACAATGAGCAGTTCTTC. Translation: CASSPSVGLADYNEQFF.

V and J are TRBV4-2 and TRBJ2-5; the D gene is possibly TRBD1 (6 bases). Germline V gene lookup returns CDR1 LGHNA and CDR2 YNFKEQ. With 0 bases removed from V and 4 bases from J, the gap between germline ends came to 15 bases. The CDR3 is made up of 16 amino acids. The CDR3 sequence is CASSQDAGVLAETQYF. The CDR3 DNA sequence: TGTGCCAGCAGCCAAGATGCAGGGGTCTTAGCAGAGACCCAGTACTTC.

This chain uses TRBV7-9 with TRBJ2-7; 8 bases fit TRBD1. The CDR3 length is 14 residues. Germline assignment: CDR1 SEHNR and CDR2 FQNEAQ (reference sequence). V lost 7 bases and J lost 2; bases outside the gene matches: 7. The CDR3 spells CASIGDRIPYEQYF. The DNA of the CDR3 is TGTGCCAGCATTGGGGACAGGATACCCTACGAGCAGTACTTC.

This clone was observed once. CDR3 residues: CASGGQGVHYGYTF. The DNA of the CDR3 is TGTGCCAGCGGGGGACAGGGCGTACACTATGGCTACACCTTC. The chain carries TRBV2 and TRBJ1-2; 9 nucleotides line up with TRBD1. From germline, CDR1 is SNHLY and CDR2 FYNNEI. J gave up 3 bases and V 8 bases, and 7 bases lay outside the gene matches. This CDR3 comprises 14 residues.

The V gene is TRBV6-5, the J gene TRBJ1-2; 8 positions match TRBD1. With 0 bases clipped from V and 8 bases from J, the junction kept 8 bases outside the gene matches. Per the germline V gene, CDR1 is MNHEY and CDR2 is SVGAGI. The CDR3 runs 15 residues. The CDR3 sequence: CASSYSGRGPRGYTF. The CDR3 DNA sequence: TGTGCCAGCAGTTACTCCGGCAGGGGGCCGCGGGGCTACACCTTC.